This T cell receptor (beta chain) emerged from a study of blood T cell repertoires in COVID-19. The length of the CDR3 is 17 residues. The ends lost 4 bases at V and 4 bases at J; junction bases unmatched: 12. CDR1 and CDR2 (germline): SEHNR, FQNEAQ (reference sequence). Clones were read by immunoSEQ multiplex PCR, and TCRdb kept only the in-frame ones, dropping some. The sample carries about 200,000 clones, around 92% recorded once. Clinical history reported by participants formed the basis on which cohorts were assigned. Recovered Cohort 3 donors showed two negative PCRs, clearance, or symptom resolution.

This receptor was obtained from a woman between 18 and 30 years old who had recovered from COVID-19. Sequencing was done on a sample of PBMCs or T cells enriched from blood (not recorded which). The J gene is TRBJ1-1, the V gene TRBV7-9; 10 bases map to TRBD1. The CDR3 reads CASSSDRDRGRITEAFF. The DNA of the CDR3 is TGTGCCAGCAGCTCCGACCGGGACAGGGGACGAATCACTGAAGCTTTCTTT.